The TCR beta chain described here comes from a study of T cells in Graves' hyperthyroidism and ophthalmopathy. Trimming left V 0 bases short and J 2 bases short, with 14 bases between. Germline CDR1 and CDR2: DFQATT and SNEGSKA (reference sequence). The CDR3 spans 16 residues. RNA transcripts yielded amplified TCR beta CDR3 regions. HTBI primers drove first-round RT-PCR of the TCR CDR3. MiXCR, run by TCRdb on the multiplex PCR reads, gives a single entry per CDR3 protein. In the table there are approximately 640,000 distinct CDR3 sequences, roughly 15% of which are singletons. Stable hyperthyroidism: no ophthalmopathy progression over 18 months of follow-up.

This sequence was found in a woman aged 25 to 45 with Graves' hyperthyroidism. The V call is TRBV20-1, the J call TRBJ2-1, with a weak D call TRBD2 (6 bases). The sequenced sample consisted of blood. The CDR3 DNA sequence: TGCAGTGCTAGAGATCGGACTATATCTCCCTACAATGAGCAGTTCTTC. It translates to CSARDRTISPYNEQFF.